This entry is about one T cell receptor (beta chain). Its specificity is not known. The CDR3 extends over 15 amino acids. The trim removed 6 bases at V and 0 bases at J, leaving 3 bases unmatched. Germline lookup yields CDR1 MDHEN and CDR2 SYDVKM. Here immunoSEQ multiplex PCR was the method, and the copy in TCRdb shows in-frame clones only, minus some. The repertoire holds 1,500,000 or so clones, with roughly 96% as singletons. This sample is drawn from a study of shared clonotypes between healthy human individuals. For the study at large: The cohort comprised two women and a few men. Their ages spanned 18 to 49 years. Study-wide points: Since donors were few, the genetic and exposure-history diversity represented was limited. Non-shared clonotypes showed lower generation probabilities than clonotypes common to all four donors.

The study drew all its donors from Caucasian adults living in Nashville, Tennessee. The sequenced sample consisted of naive CD4+ T cells sorted from blood. Subset of the sample: CD45RA+ positively selected. The chain links TRBV28 to TRBJ2-7; 12 nucleotides align to TRBD2. The receptor was derived from a man under 40 in good health. The CDR3 region is CASSLGLAGSYEQYF. The CDR3 nucleotides read TGTGCCAGCAGCTTGGGACTAGCGGGCTCCTACGAGCAGTACTTC. The full variable domain, rest sourced from reference TRBV28 and TRBJ2-7, is DVKVTQSSRYLVKRTGEKVFLECVQDMDHENMFWYRQDPGLGLRLIYFSYDVKMKEKGDIPEGYSVSREKKERFSLILESASTNQTSMYLCASSLGLAGSYEQYFGPGTRLTVT.